This TCR beta chain was recorded in a study of blood T cells in healthy people across ages. Combining a sample-barcoded 5' primer with a J-beta primer mix, a second PCR ran for about 6 to 11 cycles. Each CDR3 protein is one row after TCRdb ran MiXCR on the 5' RACE reads. The sample contains roughly 2 million distinct CDR3 sequences, about 50% of which appear only once. Study-level points and caveats: Donor CMV status was unknown, possibly confounding expanded clonotype changes.

Turning to this clonotype: Its specificity is unknown.

Sequencing was carried out using blood. This receptor was identified in a woman aged 40 to 55 in good health.

The CDR3 reads CSASAGRASNIQYF. The CDR3 region has the DNA TGCAGTGCTAGCGCCGGACGGGCCTCAAACATTCAGTACTTC. The chain recombines TRBV20-1 with TRBJ2-4; D is unclear. The CDR3 consists of 14 residues. V was shortened by 3 bases and J by 6 bases, with 15 bases between the two germline ends. Germline assignment: CDR1 DFQATT and CDR2 SNEGSKA (reference sequence).